This paragraph reports one TCR beta chain. This sample is part of a study of tumor-infiltrating lymphocytes in oesophageal squamous cell carcinoma. Germline CDR1 SGHTA, CDR2 FQGTGA. The V gene end was trimmed by 5 bases and the J gene end by 11 bases; junction bases not matched to a gene: 17. The CDR3 loop spans 15 amino acids. MiXCR, applied by TCRdb to the PCR reads, yields one record per CDR3 protein. The profile shows tens of thousands of distinct CDR3 sequences, 36% of them singletons. J is TRBJ2-5 and V is TRBV7-3; 7 bases align to TRBD1. The receptor's source is a male donor with esophageal squamous cell carcinoma. Material for sequencing was esophageal tumor tissue. In DNA, the CDR3 is TGTGCCAGCAGCCACTCGACAGGGAGATTGGATACGCAGTACTTC. It specifies CASSHSTGRLDTQYF.